The 16 T cell receptor beta chains below come from one sample, sequenced in a study of T cell changes during pregnancy in multiple sclerosis. Assay used: immunoSEQ multiplex PCR; TCRdb lists only in-frame clones, some missing. The sample carries about 83,000 clones, over 80% recorded once. This specimen was PBMCs, taken in the first trimester of pregnancy. These receptors all come from a female donor in good health, serving as a control in a pregnancy study. Some clones in this sample may be carry-over from other donors' samples.

CDR3 loop: CASRMGQGSYNEQFF. The CDR3 coding sequence is TGTGCCAGCAGAATGGGACAGGGCTCCTACAATGAGCAGTTCTTC. V usage is TRBV6-5 and J usage is TRBJ2-1, with TRBD1 matching over 9 bases. Germline assignment: CDR1 MNHEY and CDR2 SVGAGI. This CDR3 spans 15 amino acids. V lost 6 bases to trimming and J lost 0 bases; unmatched junction nucleotides: 3.

The gene calls are TRBV7-2 and TRBJ2-1; no clear D gene. Trimming removed 0 bases at V and 8 bases at J, with 17 bases between. Germline loops: CDR1 SGHTA, CDR2 FQGNSA. This CDR3 contains 16 residues. This chain's CDR3 is CASSLASPIEADEQFF. CDR3 in DNA: TGTGCCAGCAGCTTAGCTTCGCCAATTGAGGCCGATGAGCAGTTCTTC.

This clone was picked up one time. The chain couples TRBV30 to TRBJ1-5; TRBD1 is a possible D gene (5 bases). Between the trimmed V and J ends, which lost 1 base and 5 bases, there was a span of 6 bases. CDR1 is GTSNPN and CDR2 is SVGIG in the germline V gene (reference sequence). There are 12 residues in the CDR3. The CDR3 protein is CAWSEGYQPQHF. The CDR3 DNA sequence: TGTGCCTGGAGTGAGGGGTATCAGCCCCAGCATTTT.

This chain links TRBV7-6 with TRBJ1-5; D gene unclear. V was shortened by 3 bases and J by 5 bases, with 8 bases between the two germline ends. This CDR3 region has 13 residues. Germline V gene lookup returns CDR1 SGHVS and CDR2 FNYEAQ. Here the CDR3 DNA reads TGTGCCAGCAGCTTCCAGGTGGATCAGCCCCAGCATTTT. Its translation is CASSFQVDQPQHF. The full variable domain, rest sourced from reference TRBV7-6 and TRBJ1-5, is GAGVSQSPRYKVTKRGQDVALRCDPISGHVSLYWYRQALGQGPEFLTYFNYEAQQDKSGLPNDRFSAERPEGSISTLTIQRTEQRDSAMYRCASSFQVDQPQHFGDGTRLSIL.

The CDR3 region is CASSEQGPNEQFF. Written as DNA, the CDR3 is TGTGCCAGCAGTGAGCAGGGCCCCAATGAGCAGTTCTTC. The chain combines TRBV2 with TRBJ2-1; a weak D match, TRBD1 (5 bases). Trimming took off 3 bases at V and 6 bases at J, with 9 bases between the two ends. Germline V lookup: CDR1 SNHLY, CDR2 FYNNEI. This CDR3 region has 13 residues.

This rearrangement joins TRBV7-2 to TRBJ2-4; 7 bases match TRBD1. J was trimmed by 7 bases and V by 1 base; bases with no gene match: 4. The germline V gene has CDR1 SGHTA and CDR2 FQGNSA. CDR3 size: 14 residues. The CDR3 sequence is CASSLERGLNIQYF. The CDR3 DNA follows: TGTGCCAGCAGCTTAGAAAGGGGGCTGAACATTCAGTACTTC.

This clone was counted only a few times. The chain is built from TRBV29-1 and TRBJ1-1; D not resolved. The CDR3 has 11 amino acids. Germline loops: CDR1 SQVTM, CDR2 ANQGSEA. V lost 7 bases and J 2 bases, leaving 8 bases between the germline ends. The CDR3 region has the DNA TGCAGCGCGTCTATTAACACTGAAGCTTTCTTT. This encodes CSASINTEAFF.

The chain combines TRBV10-3 with TRBJ1-3; a possible D gene is TRBD1 (6 bases). Trimming took off 5 bases at V and 0 bases at J, with 14 bases between the two ends. Germline CDR1 reads ENHRY; CDR2 reads SYGVKD. The CDR3 has 16 amino acids. This chain's CDR3 is CAISPFTGISGNTIYF. CDR3 in DNA: TGTGCCATCAGTCCTTTTACAGGGATCTCTGGAAACACCATATATTTT.

The chain joins TRBV29-1 to TRBJ1-1; no reliable D call. Germline loops: CDR1 SQVTM, CDR2 ANQGSEA. CDR3 size: 14 residues. V dropped 1 base and J dropped 4 bases, with 13 bases sitting between them. The CDR3 sequence: CSVEVGGSPTEAFF. DNA of the CDR3: TGCAGCGTTGAAGTAGGAGGGAGCCCCACTGAAGCTTTCTTT.

This clone was detected a few times. The chain links TRBV4-3 to TRBJ1-1; D possibly corresponds to TRBD1 (5 bases). V shed 8 bases and J shed 0 bases, with 10 bases lying between them. Germline values: CDR1 LGHNA, CDR2 YSLEER. The CDR3 sequence is 13 residues long. The CDR3 region is CASATALNTEAFF. The CDR3 DNA follows: TGCGCCAGCGCGACAGCCTTGAACACTGAAGCTTTCTTT.

V and J are TRBV6-4 and TRBJ2-6; TRBD2 matches at 7 bases. CDR1 and CDR2 from the germline V gene are MRHNA and SNTAGT. Losses at the gene ends were 3 bases for V and 2 bases for J; bases not matched to a gene: 4. CDR3 length: 16 amino acids. DNA of the CDR3: TGTGCCAGCAGTGAAGTTGGGGGGGCTGGGGCCAACGTCCTGACTTTC. This gives the protein CASSEVGGAGANVLTF.

The sample holds a few counts of this clone. This chain links TRBV19 with TRBJ1-1; TRBD1 matches 7 bases. The length of the CDR3 is 14 residues. V gave up 3 bases and J gave up 5 bases; unmatched junction bases: 6. Germline CDR1 LNHDA, CDR2 SQIVND (reference sequence). The DNA for the CDR3 is TGTGCCAGTAGTATCCCTGGGACAGTTACTGAAGCTTTCTTT. Its protein is CASSIPGTVTEAFF.

CDR3 region: CASSLDGTTEAFF. The CDR3 DNA reads TGTGCCAGCAGCTTGGACGGGACAACTGAAGCTTTCTTT. This chain connects TRBV5-4 to TRBJ1-1; possible D gene TRBD1, 6 bases. Trimming removed 0 bases from V and 5 bases from J, with 8 bases in between. This CDR3 has 13 residues. Germline V gene sequence: CDR1 SGHNT, CDR2 YYREEE (reference sequence).

With respect to this clone: One junction end disagrees with the germline gene, perhaps due to a read error. The chain carries TRBV27 and TRBJ2-7; 12 nucleotides line up with TRBD2. This CDR3 has 15 residues. Germline loops: CDR1 MNHEY, CDR2 SMNVEV (reference sequence). This chain's CDR3 is CASRLLGLAGYEQYF. For the CDR3, the DNA is TGTGCCAGCAGGTTATTGGGACTAGCGGGTTACGAGCAGTACTTC.

The chain carries TRBV4-1 and TRBJ1-4, with D possibly matching TRBD1 (5 bases). V was pared by 1 base and J by 8 bases, with 14 bases between. Germline loops: CDR1 MGHRA, CDR2 YSYEKL. The CDR3 extends over 15 amino acids. The CDR3 here is CASSQAAGGGEKLFF. In DNA form, the CDR3 reads TGCGCCAGCAGCCAAGCTGCGGGGGGGGGAGAAAAACTGTTTTTT.

The chain combines TRBV11-2 with TRBJ2-7; TRBD2 aligns across 9 bases. Germline CDR1 SGHAT, CDR2 FQNNGV. The CDR3 covers 15 residues. V shed 5 bases and J 0 bases; nucleotides not matched to a gene: 5. The CDR3 protein is CASSRLTSGSYEQYF. CDR3 in DNA: TGTGCCAGCAGCCGCCTGACTAGCGGCTCCTACGAGCAGTACTTC.